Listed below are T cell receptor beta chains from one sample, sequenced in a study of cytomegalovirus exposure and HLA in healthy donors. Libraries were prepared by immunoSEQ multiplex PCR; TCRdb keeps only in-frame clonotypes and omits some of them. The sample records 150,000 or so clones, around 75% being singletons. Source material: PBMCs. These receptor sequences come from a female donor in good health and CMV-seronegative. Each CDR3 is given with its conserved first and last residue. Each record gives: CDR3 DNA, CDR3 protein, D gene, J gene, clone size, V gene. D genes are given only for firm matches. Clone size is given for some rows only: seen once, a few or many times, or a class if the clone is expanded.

TGTGCCAGCAGCCCTACCCCGGGACTAGCGGTAAATGAGCAGTTCTTC | CASSPTPGLAVNEQFF | TRBD2 | TRBJ2-1 | NA | TRBV11-2
TGTGCCAGCAGCCCGGGGGAGGGAATCGCTTTCTTT | CASSPGEGIAFF | NA | TRBJ1-1 | NA | TRBV7-3
TGCGCCAGCAGCTTGGAAGGTCCGGGACTAGCGGGCCCTGGCTACGAGCAGTACTTC | CASSLEGPGLAGPGYEQYF | TRBD2 | TRBJ2-7 | NA | TRBV5-1
TGTGCCAGTACAGGGGGGGTGAACACTGAAGCTTTCTTT | CASTGGVNTEAFF | TRBD1 | TRBJ1-1 | many | TRBV28
TGCGCCAGCAGCCAAGATAGGACAGGGAGATACGAGCAGTACTTC | CASSQDRTGRYEQYF | TRBD1 | TRBJ2-7 | NA | TRBV4-3
TGTGCCAGCAGCCCCGGGGGTAAGCGCAATCATGAGCAGTTCTTC | CASSPGGKRNHEQFF | NA | TRBJ2-1 | NA | TRBV6-6
TGCGCCAGCAGTCTCAGTTGGGTAGCGGATCAAGAGACCCAGTACTTC | CASSLSWVADQETQYF | NA | TRBJ2-5 | NA | TRBV4-1
TGTGCCAGCAGCGTAGTTGTAAACACGGATACGCAGTATTTT | CASSVVVNTDTQYF | NA | TRBJ2-3 | NA | TRBV9
TGCGCCAGCAGTACGACAGGGGGGGTGTACCAAGAGACCCAGTACTTC | CASSTTGGVYQETQYF | TRBD1 | TRBJ2-5 | few | TRBV4-1
TGTGCCAGCAGCTCCCCGATAGCGGGAGGCGGGGAGCAGTACTTC | CASSSPIAGGGEQYF | TRBD2 | TRBJ2-7 | NA | TRBV7-2
TGTGCCTGGACGAACGGGGCAGGGGCCTACGAGCAGTACTTC | CAWTNGAGAYEQYF | NA | TRBJ2-7 | few | TRBV30
TGTGCCAGCAGCTTAGCGCCAGGGTCAGAGACCCAGTACTTC | CASSLAPGSETQYF | NA | TRBJ2-5 | NA | TRBV7-9
TGTGCCAGCTCCAGGGGGACAGCCTATGGCTACACCTTC | CASSRGTAYGYTF | TRBD1 | TRBJ1-2 | few | TRBV27